These 7 T cell receptor beta chains share one sample of origin, sequenced in a study of cytomegalovirus exposure and HLA in healthy donors. Primers: 60 Vbeta forward and 13 Jbeta reverse. Assay used: immunoSEQ multiplex PCR; TCRdb lists only in-frame clones, some missing. The sample contains under 150,000 clones, 75% to 85% of which appear only once. The sample comprised PBMCs. The receptors come from a female donor in good health and CMV-seropositive.

To note about this clone: It is unclear where the CDR3 begins or ends on the DNA, so no DNA is shown, and the CDR3 is as TCRdb lists it. The rearrangement links TRBV2 to TRBJ1-4. Germline assignment: CDR1 SNHLY and CDR2 FYNNEI. The CDR3 extends over 14 residues, inclusive of both ends. The CDR3 here is CASSSGQGGEKLFF.

The chain has TRBV4-2 and TRBJ2-1; 10 nucleotides align to TRBD2. Germline loops: CDR1 LGHNA, CDR2 YNFKEQ. Germline trimming cut 2 bases from V and 6 bases from J; bases unmatched to any gene: 4. The CDR3 totals 15 residues. The chain's CDR3 is CASSQPASGGNEQFF. CDR3 DNA sequence: TGTGCCAGCAGCCAACCGGCTAGCGGGGGCAATGAGCAGTTCTTC.

This clone has a handful of counts. The rearrangement links TRBV28 to TRBJ1-2; a possible D gene is TRBD1 (6 bases). Trimming took 3 bases from V and 4 from J, leaving 12 bases between them. Per the germline V gene, CDR1 is MDHEN and CDR2 is SYDVKM. The CDR3 runs 14 residues. The CDR3 bases are TGTGCCAGCAGTTTGTGGACAGCCTCCTATGGCTACACCTTC. Amino acids: CASSLWTASYGYTF.

The chain links TRBV2 to TRBJ2-7; tentative D call: TRBD1 (5 bases). The CDR3 is made up of 12 amino acids. Germline CDR1 reads SNHLY; CDR2 reads FYNNEI. V lost 4 bases to trimming and J lost 2 bases, with 6 bases between them. CDR3 amino acids: CASSVGAYEQYF. The CDR3 DNA follows: TGTGCCAGCAGTGTAGGGGCCTACGAGCAGTACTTC.

The chain carries TRBV13 and TRBJ1-3; 7 nucleotides line up with TRBD1. There are 14 residues in the CDR3. Germline-derived CDR1 and CDR2 are PRHDT and FYEKMQ (reference sequence). V shed 5 bases and J 4 bases; nucleotides not matched to a gene: 5. CDR3 sequence reads: CASSEWDSGNTIYF. In DNA, the CDR3 is TGTGCCAGCAGCGAGTGGGACAGCGGAAACACCATATATTTT.

The V and J genes are TRBV5-6 and TRBJ2-7, with 13 bases lining up with TRBD2. Germline V gene lookup returns CDR1 SGHDT and CDR2 YYEEEE. Unmatched junction bases numbered 6, after V lost 0 bases and J lost 6 bases. CDR3 size: 16 residues. CDR3 in amino acids: CASSLGLAGGSLEQYF. CDR3 nucleotides: TGTGCCAGCAGCTTGGGACTAGCGGGGGGTTCTCTCGAGCAGTACTTC.

The genes are TRBV11-2 and TRBJ2-1, with D unresolved. The CDR3 covers 14 residues. CDR1 is SGHAT and CDR2 is FQNNGV in the germline V gene. Trimming removed 1 base at V and 1 base at J, with 5 bases between. The CDR3 coding sequence is TGTGCCAGCAGCTTAGTTACATCCTACAATGAGCAGTTCTTC. This gives the protein CASSLVTSYNEQFF.